This TCR beta chain was documented in a study of cytomegalovirus exposure and HLA in healthy donors. Study observations and caveats: Indistinguishable V segments such as TRBV6-2 and TRBV6-3 were excluded. Trimming of TCR beta V- and J-genes showed a link, identified in a later analysis, to a missense DCLRE1C variant. Productive status was seen about 87% or about 30% of the time for most TCR beta V segments in an earlier analysis. Many donors shared some public TCRs, even though most TCR sequences were rare.

Germline CDR1 is LNHNV and CDR2 is YYDKDF (reference sequence). Trimming cost V 1 base and J 6 bases; bases outside gene matches: 6. This CDR3 contains 16 residues. Concerning this clone: Its antigen is unidentified.

PCR used 60 Vbeta primers and 13 Jbeta primers. Profiled with immunoSEQ multiplex PCR; TCRdb holds only in-frame clones, not every one. The sample consists of about 72,000 clones, approximately 80% of them appearing once. The sequencing sample was made of PBMCs. This clonotype was sampled from a man aged 40-49 years in good health and CMV-seronegative. The chain combines TRBV15 with TRBJ1-5, with 10 nucleotides matching TRBD1. DNA of the CDR3: TGTGCCACCAGCAGAGGAGGGGGACAGGGGACTCAGCCCCAGCATTTT. Protein: CATSRGGGQGTQPQHF.